This T cell receptor beta chain was obtained from a study of T cell clones after liver transplantation (dated by TCRdb to the late 2010s). Regarding the complete study: ITN030ST, the source of the samples, was a randomized trial that attempted immunosuppression withdrawal within 2 years of liver transplantation. Until randomization at 12-24 months post-transplant, subjects were given standard immunosuppression, with no induction therapy. Blood samples were taken pre-transplant, pre-randomization before withdrawal, and post-randomization after full withdrawal or failed withdrawal. Tolerance was defined as complete immunosuppression withdrawal for at least one year with no rise in liver enzymes beyond twice the upper limit of normal. Donor-reactive T cell clones were identified by TCRbeta sequencing following a pre-transplant mixed lymphocyte reaction and were subsequently tracked in post-transplant blood. Of the eight recipients, a few were HCV-positive, while the remaining recipients had been transplanted for non-autoimmune, non-viral indications. The studied cohort comprised 8 liver transplant recipients, 3 classified as tolerant and 5 as non-tolerant. Third party-reactive TCRbeta sequences were also identified from pre-transplant MLRs to serve as an antigen-independent comparator for donor-reactive sequences.

Turning to this clone: No cognate antigen has been identified for it. Per-nucleotide qualities are absent, and no much larger clonotype sits a single base away.

Results and caveats for the whole study, not just this receptor: Low numbers of available donor cells limited the measurable donor-reactive repertoire in a couple of subjects. When repertoire turnover was taken into account, detection of donor-reactive sequences was significantly reduced in 7 of 8 subjects for CD4 and in 8 of 8 subjects for CD8. The conclusions were considered preliminary, being limited by small, heterogeneous patient numbers and non-standardized post-transplant time points. Without allograft tissue specimens, donor-reactive T cells may have migrated into the graft rather than being deleted. Donor-reactive sequences decreased more than third party-reactive sequences, which suggests partial antigen-specific deletion that was not related to withdrawal success. Circulating donor-reactive CD4 TCRbeta sequences fell significantly post-transplant in most of the 8 subjects, irrespective of tolerance or HCV status.

The trim is 5 bases for V and 7 bases for J, with a gap of 15 bases between the germline ends. Taken from the germline V gene (reference sequence), the CDR1 and CDR2 loops are SEHNR and FQNEAQ. There are 14 amino acids in the CDR3, from cysteine to phenylalanine inclusive. Kept here is only the CDR3 DNA, which spans 42 bases and is read in frame from base 1. High-throughput TCRbeta CDR3 sequencing of frozen genomic DNA was performed by immunoSEQ, with PCR amplification, mapping, bias correction and internal controls included. Turning to the authors' computational methods: Productive rearrangements were retained, and unique TCRbeta sequences were defined by the CDR3 nucleotide sequence together with the V and J gene. For a sequence to be called donor-reactive, it needed a frequency of at least 0.01% and at least 5-fold expansion in CFSE-low cells compared with unstimulated pre-transplant cells. To ensure at least 90% detection power, minimum frequency thresholds were set for each subject based on that subject's lowest-template unstimulated sample. Repertoire turnover was measured by Jensen-Shannon divergence between the top 1000 TCRbeta sequences post- and pre-transplant. Changes in detection of donor-reactive sequences were tested with two-sided Fisher's exact tests. The clones in this table, taken by TCRdb from immuneACCESS, are in-frame only. Not every clone is retained; where verified, under half of the shortfall comes from an unresolved V gene, and the cause of the rest is unknown. That table is the source of V, J and clone size, and D and trimming were worked out from the DNA. The sample profile shows 80,000 or so clones; over 80% of them were found once. Of the sample, 0.4% to 0.6% is held by the ten largest clones.

Thawed unstimulated PBMCs were stained for CD3, CD4 and CD8 and FACS-sorted into CD3+CD4+ and CD3+CD8+ populations. Randomization to immunosuppression withdrawal applied to every one of the 8 studied subjects. The Qiagen DNeasy Blood and Tissue Kit was used for genomic DNA isolation. This sequence was found in a human patient who received a liver transplant. Where a transplant has occurred, the graft donor may have supplied some of the T cells. The sequencing here drew on CD4+ T cells from blood, taken roughly 3.5 years after liver transplant. Recombination linked TRBV7-9 to TRBJ1-3; the best D guess is TRBD1, with 6 bases matching. The CDR3 reads CASSLRDIGNTIYF. The sequence in DNA is TGTGCCAGCAGCCTCCGGGACATAGGGAACACCATATATTTT.